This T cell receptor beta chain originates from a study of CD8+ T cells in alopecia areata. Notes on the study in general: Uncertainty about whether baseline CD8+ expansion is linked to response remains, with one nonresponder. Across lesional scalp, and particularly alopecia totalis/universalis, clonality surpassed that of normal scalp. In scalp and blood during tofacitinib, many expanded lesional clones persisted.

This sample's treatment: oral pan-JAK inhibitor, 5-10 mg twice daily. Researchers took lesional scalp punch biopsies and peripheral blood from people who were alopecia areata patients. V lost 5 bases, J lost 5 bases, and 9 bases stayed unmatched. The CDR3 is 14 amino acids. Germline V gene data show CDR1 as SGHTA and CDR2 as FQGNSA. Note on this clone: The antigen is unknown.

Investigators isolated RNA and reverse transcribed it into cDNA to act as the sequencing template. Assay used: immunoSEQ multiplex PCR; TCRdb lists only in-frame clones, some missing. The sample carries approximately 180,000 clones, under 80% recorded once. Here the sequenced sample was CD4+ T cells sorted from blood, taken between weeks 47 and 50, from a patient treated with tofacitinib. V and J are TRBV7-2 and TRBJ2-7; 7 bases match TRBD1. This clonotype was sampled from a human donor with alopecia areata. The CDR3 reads CASSPQTGPNEQYF. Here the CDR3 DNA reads TGTGCCAGCAGCCCCCAGACAGGGCCGAACGAGCAGTACTTC.